These 3 T cell receptor beta chains were all obtained from the same sample, sequenced in a study of radiotherapy plus CTLA-4 blockade in lung cancer. Data came from immunoSEQ multiplex PCR; TCRdb stores just in-frame clones and leaves some out. Of tens of thousands of clones in the sample, around 77% are singletons; the top ten hold 15% to 20%. Specimen: peripheral blood, collected from a patient treated with radiotherapy plus ipilimumab. The receptor source for this set is a human donor with non-small cell lung cancer whose response to radiotherapy plus ipilimumab could not be evaluated. Some clones in this sample may be carry-over from other donors' samples.

This clone has a handful of counts. The V and J genes are TRBV27 and TRBJ2-1; perhaps TRBD2 as D (6 bases). V was pared by 3 bases and J by 9 bases, with 12 bases between. The CDR3 is made up of 13 amino acids. CDR1 is MNHEY and CDR2 is SMNVEV in the germline V gene (reference sequence). CDR3: CASSLGGSIEQFF. The CDR3 coding sequence is TGTGCCAGCAGTTTGGGGGGTTCGATTGAGCAGTTCTTC.

This rearrangement joins TRBV5-1 to TRBJ1-5, with 7 nucleotides matching TRBD1. The length of the CDR3 is 13 residues. V lost 2 bases, J lost 8 bases, and 4 bases stayed unmatched. Germline values: CDR1 SGHRS, CDR2 YFSETQ. In nucleotides, the CDR3 is TGCGCCAGCAGCTTCCAGCAGGGGGAGCCCCAGCATTTT. Translated, it gives CASSFQQGEPQHF.

The CDR3 sequence is CASSPRQGTDTQYF. In DNA, the CDR3 is TGTGCCAGCAGCCCCAGACAGGGAACAGATACGCAGTATTTT. The chain joins TRBV4-2 to TRBJ2-3; TRBD1 agrees at 7 bases. The V gene end was trimmed by 4 bases and the J gene end by 3 bases; junction bases not matched to a gene: 4. This CDR3 region has 14 residues. Germline CDR1 is LGHNA and CDR2 is YNFKEQ.